This T cell receptor (beta chain) was found in a study of blood T cell repertoires in COVID-19. Study summary: Sites in the United States, Italy and Spain provided acute and convalescent COVID-19 samples.

Source study methods: From reference gene primer amplification, estimates of nucleated cell counts were derived. TCRdb's table, derived via immunoSEQ multiplex PCR, lists solely in-frame clones and lacks some. For V, J and clone size, that table is used; D and trimming come from the DNA. The table records more than 55,000 clones, 65% to 80% of them present only once. CDR1 and CDR2 (germline): SGDLS, YYNGEE. The junction had 13 bases not matched to a gene; V was cut back by 3 bases and J by 7 bases. The CDR3 has 17 residues. The V gene is TRBV9, the J gene TRBJ2-1, with 10 positions matching TRBD1. The receptor was derived from a human donor in a cohort sampled during active COVID-19. The sequenced sample consisted of peripheral blood. Here the CDR3 reads CASSAPFRDRGMNEQFF. The CDR3 DNA is TGTGCCAGCAGCGCCCCCTTCCGGGACAGGGGAATGAATGAGCAGTTCTTC.